This TCR beta chain stems from a study of T cells in Graves' hyperthyroidism and ophthalmopathy. Overall study results and limits: Classification by a 13 V-J model distinguished ophthalmopathy from stable hyperthyroidism.

For the diagnoses, clinical symptoms, serum thyroxine and TRAb, thyroid ultrasound and orbital computed tomography were used. This CDR3 region has 12 residues. Per the germline V gene, CDR1 is MNHNS and CDR2 is SASEGT. Trimming cost V 6 bases and J 1 base, with 7 bases left between them. TCR beta CDR3 region amplification was performed from RNA transcripts. In the first-round RT-PCR of the TCR CDR3, the HTBI primer set was used. TCRdb re-called the multiplex PCR reads with MiXCR, one entry per CDR3 protein. The sample holds about 550,000 distinct CDR3 sequences; 20% are singletons and the top ten take approximately 25%. This clonotype was detected ten times or more. Its specificity is unknown.

This clonotype was sampled from a young man with Graves' hyperthyroidism. Specimen: blood. The chain uses TRBV6-1 and TRBJ2-7; maybe TRBD2 (6 bases). CDR3 region: CASRAGSYEQYF. CDR3 DNA: TGTGCCAGCAGGGCGGGATCCTACGAGCAGTACTTC.